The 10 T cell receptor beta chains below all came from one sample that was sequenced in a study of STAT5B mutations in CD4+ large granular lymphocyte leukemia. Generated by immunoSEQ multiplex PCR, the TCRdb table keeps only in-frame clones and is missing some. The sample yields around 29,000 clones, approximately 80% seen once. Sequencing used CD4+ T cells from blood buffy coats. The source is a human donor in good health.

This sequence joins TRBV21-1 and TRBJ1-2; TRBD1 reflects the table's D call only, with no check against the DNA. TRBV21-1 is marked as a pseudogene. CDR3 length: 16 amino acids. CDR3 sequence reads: CASSKRGSMVFYGYTF. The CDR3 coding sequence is TGTGCCAGCAGCAAAAGGGGGTCCATGGTTTTCTATGGCTACACCTTC.

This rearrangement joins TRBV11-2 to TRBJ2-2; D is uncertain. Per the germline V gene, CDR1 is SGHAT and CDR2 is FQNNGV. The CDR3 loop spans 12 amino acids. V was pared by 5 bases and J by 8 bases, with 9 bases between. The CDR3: CASSLGSGELFF. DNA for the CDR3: TGTGCCAGCAGCCTGGGGTCGGGGGAGCTGTTTTTT. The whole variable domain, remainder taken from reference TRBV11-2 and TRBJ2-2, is EAGVAQSPRYKIIEKRQSVAFWCNPISGHATLYWYQQILGQGPKLLIQFQNNGVVDDSQLPKDRFSAERLKGVDSTLKIQPAKLEDSAVYLCASSLGSGELFFGEGSRLTVL.

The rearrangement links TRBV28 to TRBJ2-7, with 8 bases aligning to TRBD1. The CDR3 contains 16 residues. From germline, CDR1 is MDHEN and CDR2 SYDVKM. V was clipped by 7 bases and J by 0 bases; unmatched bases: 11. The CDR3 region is CASIPQDRVSSYEQYF. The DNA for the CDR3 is TGTGCCAGCATTCCTCAGGACAGGGTGAGCTCCTACGAGCAGTACTTC. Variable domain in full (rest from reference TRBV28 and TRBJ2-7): DVKVTQSSRYLVKRTGEKVFLECVQDMDHENMFWYRQDPGLGLRLIYFSYDVKMKEKGDIPEGYSVSREKKERFSLILESASTNQTSMYLCASIPQDRVSSYEQYFGPGTRLTVT.

CDR3 region: CATSRVGDYQPQHF. CDR3 in DNA: TGTGCCACCAGCAGAGTGGGGGATTATCAGCCCCAGCATTTT. The chain combines TRBV15 with TRBJ1-5; TRBD1 might be the D (5 bases). In germline, CDR1 is LNHNV, CDR2 YYDKDF (reference sequence). Trimming removed 1 base at V and 5 bases at J, with 9 bases between. This CDR3 spans 14 amino acids. Supplemented by reference TRBV15 and TRBJ1-5, the full variable domain reads DAMVIQNPRYQVTQFGKPVTLSCSQTLNHNVMYWYQQKSSQAPKLLFHYYDKDFNNEADTPDNFQSRRPNTSFCFLDIRSPGLGDTAMYLCATSRVGDYQPQHFGDGTRLSIL.

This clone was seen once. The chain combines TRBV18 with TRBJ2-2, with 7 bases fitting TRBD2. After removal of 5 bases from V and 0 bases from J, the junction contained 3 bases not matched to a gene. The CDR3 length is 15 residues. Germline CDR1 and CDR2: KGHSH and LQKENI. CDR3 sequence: CASSWEGANTGELFF. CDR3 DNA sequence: TGTGCCAGCTCATGGGAGGGCGCGAACACCGGGGAGCTGTTTTTT.

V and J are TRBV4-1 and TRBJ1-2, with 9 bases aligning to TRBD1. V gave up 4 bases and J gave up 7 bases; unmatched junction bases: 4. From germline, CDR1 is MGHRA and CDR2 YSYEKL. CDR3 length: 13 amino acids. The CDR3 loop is CASSPTGGFGYTF. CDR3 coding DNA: TGCGCCAGCAGCCCTACAGGGGGCTTTGGCTACACCTTC.

The CDR3 DNA reads as TGTGCCAGCAGCCAAGAGGGCCTCGGGACTAGCGGGAGGATAAACACCGGGGAGCTGTTTTTT. Translating gives CASSQEGLGTSGRINTGELFF. The rearrangement uses TRBV4-2 and TRBJ2-2; 15 bases match TRBD2. Trimming cost V 0 bases and J 2 bases; bases outside gene matches: 10. The CDR3 is 21 residues long. Germline CDR1 reads LGHNA; CDR2 reads YNFKEQ.

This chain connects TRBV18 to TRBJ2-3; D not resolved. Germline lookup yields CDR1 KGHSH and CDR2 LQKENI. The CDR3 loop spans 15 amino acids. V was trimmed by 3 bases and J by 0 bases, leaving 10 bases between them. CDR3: CASSPDPDSTDTQYF. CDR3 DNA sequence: TGTGCCAGCTCACCCGACCCGGACAGCACAGATACGCAGTATTTT.

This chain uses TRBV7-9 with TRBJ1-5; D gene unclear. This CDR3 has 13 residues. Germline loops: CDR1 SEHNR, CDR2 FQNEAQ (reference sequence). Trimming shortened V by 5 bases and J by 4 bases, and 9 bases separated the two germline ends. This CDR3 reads CASSMGLNQPQHF. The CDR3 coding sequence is TGTGCCAGCAGCATGGGCCTTAATCAGCCCCAGCATTTT. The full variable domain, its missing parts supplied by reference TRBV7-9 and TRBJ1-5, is DTGVSQNPRHKITKRGQNVTFRCDPISEHNRLYWYRQTLGQGPEFLTYFQNEAQLEKSRLLSDRFSAERPKGSFSTLEIQRTEQGDSAMYLCASSMGLNQPQHFGDGTRLSIL.

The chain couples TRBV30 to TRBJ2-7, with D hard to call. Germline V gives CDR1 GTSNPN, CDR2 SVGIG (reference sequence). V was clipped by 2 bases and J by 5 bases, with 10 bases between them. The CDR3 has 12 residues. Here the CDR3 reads CAWSMQAHEQYV. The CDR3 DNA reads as TGTGCCTGGAGTATGCAGGCCCACGAGCAGTACGTC.